This is a list of T cell receptor beta chains from one sample in a study of blood T cell repertoires in COVID-19. Sequencing used immunoSEQ multiplex PCR; TCRdb keeps in-frame clones, though not all of them. The profile covers 290,000 or so clones, with 90% appearing a single time and roughly 4.3% taken by the ten largest. The specimen sequenced was PBMCs or T cells enriched from blood (not recorded which). The receptors derive from a woman under 30 with acute COVID-19. The CDR3 runs from the conserved cysteine through the conserved F or W. The D gene is left open where the match is weak. A clone size is listed for some rows: how often the clone was seen (once, few, many), or a class if it is expanded.

V	D	size	J	CDR3	DNA
TRBV24-1	TRBD1	-	TRBJ2-5	CATSELRQGSGETQYF	TGTGCCACCAGTGAGCTCCGACAGGGGTCCGGGGAGACCCAGTACTTC
TRBV27	-	-	TRBJ2-3	CASSLQGSTDTQYF	TGTGCCAGCAGTTTACAGGGGAGCACAGATACGCAGTATTTT
TRBV5-1	-	-	TRBJ1-1	CASTLGGGGDTEAFF	TGCGCCAGCACCCTAGGAGGCGGGGGAGACACTGAAGCTTTCTTT
TRBV19	-	-	TRBJ1-2	CASRTDLYGYTF	TGTGCCAGTAGAACAGACCTCTATGGCTACACCTTC
TRBV27	TRBD1	-	TRBJ1-1	CASSLLTGENTEAFF	TGTGCCAGCAGTCTATTAACAGGGGAGAACACTGAAGCTTTCTTT
TRBV28	-	-	TRBJ1-1	CASSHRGDTEAFF	TGTGCCAGCAGCCACCGGGGGGACACTGAAGCTTTCTTT
TRBV2	-	-	TRBJ1-4	CASSEAYSGEKLFF	TGTGCCAGCAGTGAAGCCTATTCAGGGGAAAAACTGTTTTTT
TRBV9	TRBD2	-	TRBJ2-1	CASSSAGGPHNEQFF	TGTGCCAGCAGCAGTGCGGGAGGGCCCCACAATGAGCAGTTCTTC
TRBV5-1	TRBD1	once	TRBJ1-4	CASSGTGVAYEKLFF	TGCGCCAGCAGCGGGACAGGGGTGGCCTATGAAAAACTGTTTTTT
TRBV28	-	few	TRBJ1-4	CASSLWRGSNEKLFF	TGTGCCAGCAGTTTATGGAGGGGGTCTAATGAAAAACTGTTTTTT
TRBV27	-	-	TRBJ1-6	CASSPPGSPLHF	TGTGCCAGCAGTCCCCCGGGTTCACCCCTCCACTTT
TRBV27	TRBD2	-	TRBJ2-2	CASSPGLAGTGELFF	TGTGCCAGCAGTCCCGGACTAGCGGGGACCGGGGAGCTGTTTTTT
TRBV7-3	TRBD1	-	TRBJ2-3	CASSLGVQGADTQYF	TGTGCCAGCAGCCTTGGGGTACAGGGGGCAGATACGCAGTATTTT
TRBV28	TRBD1	-	TRBJ1-1	CASSFPGGPEAFF	TGTGCCAGCAGTTTCCCAGGGGGGCCTGAAGCTTTCTTT
TRBV18	-	-	TRBJ1-1	CAAKGAGVNTEAFF	TGTGCCGCCAAAGGGGCCGGCGTGAACACTGAAGCTTTCTTT
TRBV19	-	-	TRBJ2-1	CASSLLQSYNEQFF	TGTGCCAGTAGTTTACTACAATCCTACAATGAGCAGTTCTTC
TRBV27	-	-	TRBJ2-1	CASTGRPPYNEQFF	TGTGCCAGCACAGGGAGGCCTCCCTACAATGAGCAGTTCTTC
TRBV10-1	-	-	TRBJ1-3	CASSDEGTGNTIYF	TGCGCCAGCAGTGATGAGGGAACTGGAAACACCATATATTTT
TRBV7-3	-	-	TRBJ1-4	CASSLNGVPNEKLFF	TGTGCCAGCAGCTTAAATGGAGTGCCTAATGAAAAACTGTTTTTT
TRBV2	-	-	TRBJ1-4	CASITEATNEKLFF	TGTGCCAGCATAACGGAGGCAACTAATGAAAAACTGTTTTTT
TRBV18	-	-	TRBJ2-5	CASSPERGSTETQYF	TGTGCCAGCTCACCAGAAAGGGGTTCAACGGAGACCCAGTACTTC
TRBV19	-	-	TRBJ2-7	CASSIVADTYEQYF	TGTGCCAGTAGTATTGTCGCAGATACCTACGAGCAGTACTTC
TRBV5-6	TRBD1	-	TRBJ1-2	CASSFGTGTGRGYTF	TGTGCCAGCAGCTTCGGGACAGGTACGGGCCGTGGCTACACCTTC
TRBV27	-	-	TRBJ1-2	CASSFSRAPSSYGYTF	TGTGCCAGCAGTTTCTCTCGCGCACCATCGTCCTATGGCTACACCTTC
TRBV6-5	TRBD1	-	TRBJ1-6	CASTQDRGASPLHF	TGTGCCAGCACCCAGGACAGGGGGGCTTCACCCCTCCACTTT
TRBV5-1	TRBD1	-	TRBJ2-1	CASSLGQASSYNEQFF	TGCGCCAGCAGCTTAGGACAGGCCAGCTCCTACAATGAGCAGTTCTTC
TRBV11-3	TRBD1	once	TRBJ1-1	CASSLGGTGGNTEAFF	TGTGCCAGCAGCTTAGGCGGGACAGGGGGCAACACTGAAGCTTTCTTT
TRBV2	-	-	TRBJ2-7	CASRRDNLANYEQYF	TGTGCCAGCCGACGGGACAACCTGGCCAACTACGAGCAGTACTTC
TRBV2	TRBD1	-	TRBJ2-2	CASNKRQGLNTGELFF	TGTGCCAGCAACAAACGACAGGGGCTTAACACCGGGGAGCTGTTTTTT
TRBV27	TRBD2	-	TRBJ2-1	CASKMGTTLSSYNEQFF	TGTGCCAGCAAGATGGGGACTACCCTCAGCTCCTACAATGAGCAGTTCTTC
TRBV18	TRBD1	-	TRBJ2-7	CASSPGTGDSYEQYF	TGTGCCAGCTCACCCGGGACAGGGGACTCCTACGAGCAGTACTTC
TRBV24-1	TRBD1	-	TRBJ2-1	CATSESGQGHYNEQFF	TGTGCCACCAGTGAGTCGGGACAGGGGCACTACAATGAGCAGTTCTTC
TRBV12-3/TRBV12-4	-	once	TRBJ1-5	CASSGPVQPQHF	TGTGCCAGCTCTGGGCCAGTACAGCCCCAGCATTTT
TRBV5-1	-	-	TRBJ2-3	CASSLGVGKGTDTQYF	TGCGCCAGCAGCTTGGGCGTCGGGAAGGGCACAGATACGCAGTATTTT
TRBV29-1	-	-	TRBJ2-7	CSVRQSSYEQYF	TGCAGCGTCAGACAGAGCTCCTACGAGCAGTACTTC
TRBV28	TRBD1	-	TRBJ1-6	CASSLQTGNNSPLHF	TGTGCCAGCAGTCTCCAGACAGGGAACAATTCACCCCTCCACTTT
TRBV25-1	TRBD1	-	TRBJ1-1	CASSELTGGYTEAFF	TGTGCCAGCAGTGAATTGACAGGGGGCTACACTGAAGCTTTCTTT
TRBV30	TRBD2	-	TRBJ2-2	CAWSVSLGTRTGELFF	TGTGCCTGGAGTGTCTCTTTGGGGACTAGAACCGGGGAGCTGTTTTTT
TRBV28	-	-	TRBJ2-2	CASSLLLSTGELFF	TGTGCCAGCAGTTTACTCCTGAGTACCGGGGAGCTGTTTTTT
TRBV15	TRBD2	-	TRBJ2-4	CATSREWGGDIQYF	TGTGCCACCAGCAGAGAATGGGGAGGGGACATTCAGTACTTC
TRBV7-8	TRBD2	-	TRBJ2-6	CASSLSGGYGANVLTF	TGTGCCAGCAGCTTAAGCGGGGGCTATGGGGCCAACGTCCTGACTTTC
TRBV30	TRBD1	-	TRBJ2-1	CAWSRDRGPSSSYNEQFF	TGTGCCTGGAGCCGGGACAGGGGTCCTTCCAGCTCCTACAATGAGCAGTTCTTC
TRBV11-3	TRBD1	-	TRBJ1-4	CASSLGFPGTVNEKLFF	TGTGCCAGCAGCTTAGGATTCCCCGGGACAGTCAATGAAAAACTGTTTTTT
TRBV5-4	TRBD2	once	TRBJ2-5	CASSLGTRGETQYF	TGTGCCAGCAGCCTCGGGACTAGGGGAGAGACCCAGTACTTC
TRBV28	-	-	TRBJ2-1	CASSSSSVFYNEQFF	TGTGCCAGCAGTTCCTCTAGCGTCTTCTACAATGAGCAGTTCTTC
TRBV19	-	-	TRBJ2-1	CASSISREWFNEQFF	TGTGCCAGTAGCATCTCCCGGGAGTGGTTTAATGAGCAGTTCTTC
TRBV28	-	-	TRBJ1-1	CASSLGTDTEAFF	TGTGCCAGCAGTTTAGGTACAGACACTGAAGCTTTCTTT
TRBV5-5	TRBD1	-	TRBJ1-2	CASSLEPRTGGSGGYTF	TGTGCCAGCAGCTTGGAGCCGAGGACAGGGGGGTCCGGTGGCTACACCTTC
TRBV19	-	-	TRBJ1-1	CASSPTIWRGNTEAFF	-
TRBV9	TRBD2	-	TRBJ2-5	CASSVASASGRYQETQYF	TGTGCCAGCAGCGTAGCTTCGGCTAGCGGGAGGTACCAAGAGACCCAGTACTTC
TRBV19	-	-	TRBJ2-1	CASSMGLAPNNEQFF	TGTGCCAGTAGTATGGGGCTAGCGCCAAACAATGAGCAGTTCTTC
TRBV7-9	-	few	TRBJ1-2	CASSPRVDYGYTF	TGTGCCAGCAGCCCGAGGGTGGACTATGGCTACACCTTC
TRBV7-2	-	-	TRBJ2-7	CASSLAGTQTYEQYF	TGTGCCAGCAGCTTAGCGGGGACTCAAACTTACGAGCAGTACTTC
TRBV10-3	TRBD2	-	TRBJ2-1	CAISDIASGIYNEQFF	TGTGCCATCAGTGACATCGCTAGCGGGATCTACAATGAGCAGTTCTTC